The text below deals with one T cell receptor (beta chain). This sample is drawn from a study of molecular identifiers for immune sequencing clone quantification. MiXCR was run by TCRdb on the PCR reads, yielding one entry per CDR3 protein. The table has 80,000 to 100,000 distinct CDR3 sequences, 24% seen once. The CDR3 is 14 amino acids. CDR1 and CDR2 from the germline V gene are MGHRA and YSYEKL. Trimming took off 0 bases at V and 2 bases at J, with 8 bases between the two ends. This clonotype originated in a human donor in good health. Some libraries in this study had Jurkat cell RNA spiked in. The sequencing sample was made of naive CD8+ T cells from blood, with Jurkat cell RNA spiked in. The subset denotes: FACS-sorted CD8+CD4-CCR7+CD45RA+ naive T cells. This chain uses TRBV4-1 with TRBJ2-7; unclear D gene. CDR3 nucleotide sequence: TGCGCCAGCAGCCAAGATGGGGTACCCTACGAGCAGTACTTC. It encodes CASSQDGVPYEQYF.